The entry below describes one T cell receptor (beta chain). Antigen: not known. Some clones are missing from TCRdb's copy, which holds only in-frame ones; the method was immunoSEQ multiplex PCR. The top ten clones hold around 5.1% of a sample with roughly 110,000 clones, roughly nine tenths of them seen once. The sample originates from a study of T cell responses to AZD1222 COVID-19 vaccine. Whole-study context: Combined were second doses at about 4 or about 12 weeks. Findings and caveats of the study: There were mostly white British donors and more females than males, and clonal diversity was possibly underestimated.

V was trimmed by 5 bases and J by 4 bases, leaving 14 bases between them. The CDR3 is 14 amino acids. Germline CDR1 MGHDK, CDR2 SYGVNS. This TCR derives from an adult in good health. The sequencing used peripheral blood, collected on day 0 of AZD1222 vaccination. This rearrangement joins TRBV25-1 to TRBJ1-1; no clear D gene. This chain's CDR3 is CASSLRFGVTEAFF. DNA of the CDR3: TGTGCCAGCAGTCTTCGTTTCGGAGTCACTGAAGCTTTCTTT. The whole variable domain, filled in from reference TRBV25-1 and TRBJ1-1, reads EADIYQTPRYLVIGTGKKITLECSQTMGHDKMYWYQQDPGMELHLIHYSYGVNSTEKGDLSSESTVSRIRTEHFPLTLESARPSHTSQYLCASSLRFGVTEAFFGQGTRLTVV.